What follows are 5 T cell receptor beta chains derived from one specimen sequenced in a study of cytomegalovirus exposure and HLA in healthy donors. 13 Jbeta primers and 60 Vbeta primers were used for the PCR. Produced via immunoSEQ multiplex PCR; TCRdb's table is partial and in-frame only. This sample's clone table lists approximately 82,000 clones. The sample consisted of PBMCs. All receptors derive from a woman aged 55-69 years in good health and CMV-seronegative.

V is TRBV10-3 and J is TRBJ1-2; a weak D match, TRBD1 (6 bases). Germline assignment: CDR1 ENHRY and CDR2 SYGVKD. Trimming took 4 bases from V and 7 from J, leaving 13 bases between them. This CDR3 region has 13 residues. CDR3 nucleotides: TGTGCCATCAGTGTGTCCAGGGGTAGTGGCTACACCTTC. Protein sequence: CAISVSRGSGYTF.

The V and J genes are TRBV9 and TRBJ2-2, with D perhaps TRBD1 (5 bases). CDR1 and CDR2 from the germline V gene are SGDLS and YYNGEE. The V end was cut by 0 bases, the J end by 8 bases, with 14 bases between. The CDR3 consists of 15 residues. The CDR3 DNA follows: TGTGCCAGCAGCGTAGCTACGGTAGGGGTAGGGGAGCTGTTTTTT. As protein: CASSVATVGVGELFF. The full variable domain, with the rest looked up from reference TRBV9 and TRBJ2-2, is DSGVTQTPKHLITATGQRVTLRCSPRSGDLSVYWYQQSLDQGLQFLIQYYNGEERAKGNILERFSAQQFPDLHSELNLSSLELGDSALYFCASSVATVGVGELFFGEGSRLTVL.

The chain joins TRBV7-2 to TRBJ2-2, with D perhaps TRBD2 (6 bases). V lost 1 base to trimming and J lost 6 bases, with 12 bases between them. Germline CDR1 reads SGHTA; CDR2 reads FQGNSA. CDR3 length: 15 residues. CDR3 sequence reads: CASSLVRGGAGELFF. In nucleotides, the CDR3 is TGTGCCAGCAGCTTAGTGCGGGGTGGGGCCGGGGAGCTGTTTTTT. The whole variable domain, filled in from reference TRBV7-2 and TRBJ2-2, reads GAGVSQSPSNKVTEKGKDVELRCDPISGHTALYWYRQSLGQGLEFLIYFQGNSAPDKSGLPSDRFSAERTGGSVSTLTIQRTQQEDSAVYLCASSLVRGGAGELFFGEGSRLTVL.

The chain employs TRBV4-2 and TRBJ2-7; 7 bases line up with TRBD2. Germline V gene lookup returns CDR1 LGHNA and CDR2 YNFKEQ. CDR3 size: 15 residues. J lost 5 bases, V lost 2 bases, and 9 bases had no gene match. The CDR3 DNA reads as TGTGCCAGCAGCCAAAAGACTAGCCGCGCGGACGAGCAGTACTTC. Translated: CASSQKTSRADEQYF.

V is TRBV19 and J is TRBJ2-7; 8 bases line up with TRBD2. The CDR3 contains 13 residues. The V and J ends lost 5 bases and 4 bases, in that order; junction bases with no gene match: 4. Germline V gives CDR1 LNHDA, CDR2 SQIVND (reference sequence). The DNA of the CDR3 is TGTGCCAGTAGTCGGGAGGGGGGTTACGAGCAGTACTTC. This gives the protein CASSREGGYEQYF.